The next 15 T cell receptor beta chains were all read from a single sample in a study of CD8+ T cells in alopecia areata. RNA was extracted and reverse transcribed into cDNA as the sequencing template. Assay used: immunoSEQ multiplex PCR; TCRdb lists only in-frame clones, some missing. The sample includes approximately 150,000 clones, 80% to 90% of them seen just once. The sample in question was CD8+ T cells sorted from blood, obtained at week 0. The receptors derive from a human donor with alopecia areata.

The V gene is TRBV27, the J gene TRBJ2-7; 9 bases match TRBD2. With 0 bases clipped from V and 3 bases from J, the junction kept 3 bases outside the gene matches. There are 15 residues in the CDR3. Germline CDR1 is MNHEY and CDR2 is SMNVEV (reference sequence). The CDR3, as DNA: TGTGCCAGCAGTTTATCTGCTAGCGGGATCTACGAGCAGTACTTC. Residues: CASSLSASGIYEQYF.

In this sample, this clone turned up once. The gene calls are TRBV29-1 and TRBJ1-1; 7 bases are shared with TRBD1. Trimming at V came to 6 bases and at J to 5 bases, leaving 6 bases not matched to a gene. The CDR3 runs 12 residues. Germline lookup yields CDR1 SQVTM and CDR2 ANQGSEA. As DNA, the CDR3 is TGCAGCGTCGATACAGGGGTGACTGAAGCTTTCTTT. It translates to CSVDTGVTEAFF.

The DNA for the CDR3 is TGCAGCGTCTTAGCGGGGCAGAACACCGGGGAGCTGTTTTTT. This gives the protein CSVLAGQNTGELFF. V gene TRBV29-1 combines with J gene TRBJ2-2, with TRBD2 matching over 8 bases. This CDR3 contains 14 residues. CDR1 is SQVTM, CDR2 ANQGSEA, per germline. Unmatched junction bases numbered 4, after V lost 6 bases and J lost 1 base.

V is TRBV27 and J is TRBJ2-7; 7 positions match TRBD2. This CDR3 has 13 residues. V was pared by 4 bases and J by 3 bases, with 3 bases of the junction left unmatched. Germline CDR1 reads MNHEY; CDR2 reads SMNVEV (reference sequence). CDR3 sequence reads: CASSSGLGYEQYF. CDR3 nucleotides: TGTGCCAGCAGTTCAGGACTAGGCTACGAGCAGTACTTC.

In this sample, this clone turned up once. The chain combines TRBV9 with TRBJ2-1, with D possibly TRBD1 on 7 matching bases. The ends were cut back, 7 bases at V and 6 bases at J, with 23 bases in the middle. Germline V lookup: CDR1 SGDLS, CDR2 YYNGEE. This CDR3 has 16 amino acids. The CDR3 here is CASFPTEGAASNEQFF. Here the CDR3 DNA reads TGTGCCAGCTTTCCAACGGAGGGGGCTGCCAGCAATGAGCAGTTCTTC.

This clone was found once. The gene calls are TRBV13 and TRBJ2-1; the match to TRBD2 covers 9 bases. The trim removed 0 bases at V and 7 bases at J, leaving 4 bases unmatched. The CDR3 is 15 amino acids. CDR1 PRHDT and CDR2 FYEKMQ come from the germline V gene (reference sequence). CDR3 DNA: TGTGCCAGCAGCTTAGGTTCGACTAGCGGTAATGAGCAGTTCTTC. This gives the protein CASSLGSTSGNEQFF.

The rearrangement uses TRBV4-1 and TRBJ2-5; no definite D call. V was clipped by 6 bases and J by 5 bases, with 13 bases between them. The germline CDR1 and CDR2 sequences are MGHRA and YSYEKL. The CDR3 has 13 amino acids. The CDR3 DNA sequence: TGCGCCAGCAGACCTAGAGTGCGGGAGACCCAGTACTTC. This gives the protein CASRPRVRETQYF.

The chain carries TRBV29-1 and TRBJ1-5, with 11 bases fitting TRBD1. In germline, CDR1 is SQVTM, CDR2 ANQGSEA. The CDR3 covers 17 residues. Trimming cost V 6 bases and J 0 bases; bases outside gene matches: 10. The CDR3 protein is CSVDLGQGGNSNQPQHF. The CDR3, as DNA: TGCAGCGTCGACCTGGGACAGGGGGGAAATAGCAATCAGCCCCAGCATTTT.

This rearrangement joins TRBV13 to TRBJ2-7; TRBD2 matches at 7 bases. The CDR3 sequence is 16 residues long. CDR1 PRHDT and CDR2 FYEKMQ come from the germline V gene (reference sequence). V was clipped by 0 bases and J by 2 bases; unmatched bases: 7. This CDR3 is CASSLGGAGSTYEQYF. The DNA for the CDR3 is TGTGCCAGCAGCTTAGGTGGAGCGGGGTCCACCTACGAGCAGTACTTC.

The chain couples TRBV4-1 to TRBJ2-7; 8 bases are shared with TRBD1. Germline V CDR1 and CDR2: MGHRA, YSYEKL. Trimming took 0 bases from V and 3 from J; bases not matched to a gene: 7. The CDR3 extends over 16 amino acids. The chain's CDR3 is CASSQDWDRTYYEQYF. CDR3 bases: TGCGCCAGCAGCCAAGATTGGGACAGGACATACTACGAGCAGTACTTC.

This clone appeared a single time. The chain uses TRBV15 and TRBJ1-1; the D is unclear. Trimming removed 8 bases at V and 3 bases at J, with 7 bases between. Per the germline V gene, CDR1 is LNHNV and CDR2 is YYDKDF (reference sequence). The CDR3 totals 11 residues. The CDR3 loop is CATCNYTEAFF. The CDR3 nucleotides are TGTGCCACCTGCAACTACACTGAAGCTTTCTTT.

This clone was counted only a few times. This sequence joins TRBV6-5 and TRBJ1-1; D unclear. From germline, CDR1 is MNHEY and CDR2 SVGAGI. Trimming took off 2 bases at V and 1 base at J, with 2 bases between the two ends. This CDR3 has 12 residues. CDR3 loop: CASSYANTEAFF. The CDR3 DNA reads as TGTGCCAGCAGTTACGCGAACACTGAAGCTTTCTTT.

There are a few counts of this clone. V is TRBV5-4 and J is TRBJ2-2; D is ambiguous. V lost 0 bases, J lost 4 bases, and 7 bases lay in between. CDR1 and CDR2 (germline): SGHNT, YYREEE (reference sequence). The length of the CDR3 is 14 residues. The CDR3 DNA is TGTGCCAGCAGCTTGGGGTTAGGCACCGGGGAGCTGTTTTTT. The encoded protein is CASSLGLGTGELFF.

In this sample, this clone turned up once. V is TRBV13 and J is TRBJ2-1, with 11 nucleotides matching TRBD2. Germline CDR1 is PRHDT and CDR2 is FYEKMQ (reference sequence). Germline trimming cut 6 bases from V and 0 bases from J; bases unmatched to any gene: 10. This CDR3 has 18 residues. The CDR3 nucleotides are TGTGCCAGCAGGCCCGGGACTAGCGGAATTAGCTCCTACAATGAGCAGTTCTTC. It encodes CASRPGTSGISSYNEQFF.

The chain has TRBV6-4 and TRBJ2-1, with D hard to call. Germline lookup yields CDR1 MRHNA and CDR2 SNTAGT. The CDR3 spans 15 residues. Trimming took off 2 bases at V and 8 bases at J, with 16 bases between the two ends. Here the CDR3 DNA reads TGTGCCAGCAGTGACAAGGTTTCGGCCGGCGATGAGCAGTTCTTC. This codes for CASSDKVSAGDEQFF.